These T cell receptor beta chains were read from a single sample in a study of graft-versus-host responses after intestinal transplantation. Assay used: immunoSEQ multiplex PCR; TCRdb lists only in-frame clones, some missing. The sample records about 15,000 clones, 90% to 95% being singletons. The source was PBMCs, collected 9 days after transplant. These receptors originate from a human patient who received an intestinal transplant, so some T cells may come from the graft donor. CDR3s include the opening cysteine and the closing phenylalanine or tryptophan.

CASEGQQAFF,TRBJ1-1,TRBV7-9
CASSEEQGPAYEQYF,TRBJ2-7,TRBV2
CASIGGGSTDTQYF,TRBJ2-3,TRBV6-5
CASSYGGTDTQYF,TRBJ2-3,TRBV6-5
CASSSLMGPTDTQYF,TRBJ2-3,TRBV28
CASSYGAGVGSYEQYF,TRBJ2-7,TRBV18
CASLRGTEAFF,TRBJ1-1,TRBV28
CASSDLAGAAADTQYF,TRBJ2-3,TRBV6-4
CASRFLLPRGNSYNEQFF,TRBJ2-1,TRBV28
CASSTGSEQYF,TRBJ2-7,TRBV19
CASSYRGDSEAFF,TRBJ1-1,TRBV6-5
CASSPNLWAYQETQYF,TRBJ2-5,TRBV18
CASSATGQGVTGELFF,TRBJ2-2,TRBV7-9
CASSKGTGERSNQPQHF,TRBJ1-5,TRBV13
CASSLLPTPKQYF,TRBJ2-5,TRBV28
CASSLEASGTSYEQYF,TRBJ2-7,TRBV13
CASSSRTEAFF,TRBJ1-1,TRBV11-2
CASTTGLVTGELFF,TRBJ2-2,TRBV27
CASSVEGRNTEAFF,TRBJ1-1,TRBV9
CASSPIQREIDTQYF,TRBJ2-3,TRBV27
CASSWEPGLARYEQYF,TRBJ2-7,TRBV6-5
CASSRKGVATDTQYF,TRBJ2-3,TRBV7-6
CASSMGPGTGDSYNEQFF,TRBJ2-1,TRBV21-1
CASSPGGVGQPQHF,TRBJ1-5,TRBV6-5
CASSPGRGTYEQYF,TRBJ2-7,TRBV28
CASSFEQGPYNEQFF,TRBJ2-1,TRBV12-1
CASSVGPPETQYF,TRBJ2-5,TRBV9
CASSSYDRSYSNQPQHF,TRBJ1-5,TRBV5-8
CASSFRRVADTQYF,TRBJ2-3,TRBV27
CASSHRESGELFF,TRBJ2-2,TRBV6-5
CSAGDNYGYTF,TRBJ1-2,TRBV20-1
CASSLDGNYGYTF,TRBJ1-2,TRBV7-3
CASGLPIQGGETQYF,TRBJ2-5,TRBV12-5
CASSSPTGELFF,TRBJ2-2,TRBV9
CAWGGNTIYF,TRBJ1-3,TRBV28
CASSSSPTPSYEQYF,TRBJ2-7,TRBV7-9
CASSRPGWPQHF,TRBJ1-5,TRBV5-6
CASSWSTGGTEAFF,TRBJ1-1,TRBV19
CASGSTGAVFNEQFF,TRBJ2-1,TRBV11-1
CASSMTGRNQPQHF,TRBJ1-5,TRBV28
CASSQDPLTGPGNTIYF,TRBJ1-3,TRBV4-1
CASSKQGGLNTEAFF,TRBJ1-1,TRBV5-1
CASSLYQGVGQPQHF,TRBJ1-5,TRBV27
CASSLRGRAMDEQFF,TRBJ2-1,TRBV27
CASSQGPRAGNTIYF,TRBJ1-3,TRBV4-1
CASSVDTPYEQYF,TRBJ2-7,TRBV6-5
CASNRDEQYF,TRBJ2-7,TRBV6-1
CASSRQAYGYTF,TRBJ1-2,TRBV28
CASSIDPGRENEQYF,TRBJ2-7,TRBV19
CASSEVGTYEQYF,TRBJ2-7,TRBV6-1
CASSIDPLAGNEQFF,TRBJ2-1,TRBV19
CASRLTQMNTEAFF,TRBJ1-1,TRBV28
CASRTRGGSQPQHF,TRBJ1-5,TRBV19